One and the same sample provided the 2 T cell receptor beta chains below, sequenced in a study of cytomegalovirus exposure and HLA in healthy donors. The study ran its PCR with 60 Vbeta and 13 Jbeta primers. This table comes from immunoSEQ multiplex PCR, and its TCRdb copy is limited to in-frame clones, with some not included. The table has some 150,000 clones, more than 75% seen once. Sequenced sample: PBMCs. The receptors were sampled from a man aged 50-60 years in good health and CMV-seronegative.

CDR3 DNA: TGTGCCTGGAATAGGTTAGCTAGCACAGATACGCAGTATTTT. Its translation: CAWNRLASTDTQYF. The rearrangement joins TRBV30 to TRBJ2-3, with no clear D. Per germline, CDR1 GTSNPN and CDR2 SVGIG (reference sequence). The V and J ends lost 4 bases and 0 bases respectively, with 11 bases between them. This CDR3 has 14 residues.

This sequence joins TRBV11-3 and TRBJ1-2, with D uncertain. The germline V and J ends were trimmed by 0 bases and 4 bases, with 9 bases remaining between them. Germline values: CDR1 SGHNT, CDR2 YENEEA. CDR3 length equals 14 residues. The CDR3 DNA follows: TGTGCCAGCAGCTTAGAGGAGGCTGGCTATGGCTACACCTTC. Its translation: CASSLEEAGYGYTF.